Below are 16 T cell receptor beta chains sequenced from a single sample in a study of blood T cells in healthy people across ages. Next came a second PCR, run for 7 to 11 cycles, which used a sample-barcoded 5' primer along with a J-beta primer mix. TCRdb redid the calling of the 5' RACE reads with MiXCR, one entry per CDR3 protein. The sample includes roughly 1 million distinct CDR3 sequences, 20% to 25% seen only once; the top ten take approximately 0.71%. The sample also formed part of further work on T cells of mothers and their children.

Sequencing was done on a sample of blood. These receptor sequences come from a girl between 2 and 10 years old in good health.

The genes are TRBV5-1 and TRBJ2-5; 10 nucleotides line up with TRBD2. V lost 4 bases to trimming and J lost 1 base; unmatched junction nucleotides: 13. CDR3 length: 18 amino acids. Germline V gene sequence: CDR1 SGHRS, CDR2 YFSETQ. CDR3 bases: TGCGCCAGCAGCCCCGATCCTAGCGGGGGATTTTTCCAAGAGACCCAGTACTTC. It translates to CASSPDPSGGFFQETQYF.

This clonotype was counted a few times. V usage is TRBV2 and J usage is TRBJ2-5; D call uncertain. Germline CDR1 reads SNHLY; CDR2 reads FYNNEI. The CDR3 consists of 13 residues. Trimming took off 5 bases at V and 3 bases at J, with 10 bases between the two ends. CDR3 loop: CASSSPPEETQYF. In DNA form, the CDR3 reads TGTGCCAGCAGTTCGCCCCCAGAAGAGACCCAGTACTTC.

This chain joins TRBV7-6 and TRBJ2-1; no clear D gene. In germline, CDR1 is SGHVS, CDR2 FNYEAQ. V shed 2 bases and J shed 0 bases, with 8 bases lying between them. The CDR3 length is 15 residues. The CDR3 coding sequence is TGTGCCAGCAGCTTATACAAGGACTCCTACAATGAGCAGTTCTTC. It codes for CASSLYKDSYNEQFF. Drawing the rest from reference TRBV7-6 and TRBJ2-1, the complete variable domain is GAGVSQSPRYKVTKRGQDVALRCDPISGHVSLYWYRQALGQGPEFLTYFNYEAQQDKSGLPNDRFSAERPEGSISTLTIQRTEQRDSAMYRCASSLYKDSYNEQFFGPGTRLTVL.

The CDR3: CASSYDLQSSNQPQHF. CDR3 sequence (DNA): TGTGCCAGCAGTTACGACCTGCAGAGTAGCAATCAGCCCCAGCATTTT. V usage is TRBV6-5 and J usage is TRBJ1-5; D is unclear. The germline V and J ends were trimmed by 2 bases and 0 bases, with 11 bases remaining between them. Germline-derived CDR1 and CDR2 are MNHEY and SVGAGI. This CDR3 contains 16 residues.

This clonotype was found a few times. The V call is TRBV20-1, the J call TRBJ1-3; TRBD1 is a possible D gene (6 bases). V was pared by 2 bases and J by 0 bases, with 14 bases between. CDR3 size: 16 residues. Germline-derived CDR1 and CDR2 are DFQATT and SNEGSKA (reference sequence). CDR3 DNA: TGCAGTGCTAGACGAAGGGGGACACTCTCTGGAAACACCATATATTTT. This translates into CSARRRGTLSGNTIYF.

This clonotype has more than one count but fewer than ten. The rearrangement joins TRBV27 to TRBJ2-5; possibly TRBD1 or TRBD2 for D (6 bases each). The end of the DNA fits TRBJ2-7 better, so the J call may be wrong. CDR1 MNHEY and CDR2 SMNVEV come from the germline V gene (reference sequence). CDR3 size: 14 residues. The CDR3 sequence: CASTRPGAPYEQYF. CDR3 in DNA: TGTGCCAGCACCCGTCCGGGGGCGCCTTACGAGCAGTACTTC.

In the case of this clonotype: One end of the junction is discordant with germline, which a read error may explain. The chain combines TRBV29-1 with TRBJ1-2, with D uncertain. There are 12 residues in the CDR3. CDR1 and CDR2 (germline): SQVTM, ANQGSEA. The CDR3 DNA reads TGCAGCGCCGGCCCTACGATAAATGGCTACACTTTC. This gives the protein CSAGPTINGYTF.

This clonotype turned up a few times. J is TRBJ1-1 and V is TRBV5-1, with TRBD1 matching over 7 bases. This CDR3 comprises 15 residues. Germline values: CDR1 SGHRS, CDR2 YFSETQ. The J segment lost 5 bases and the V segment lost 4 bases, leaving 11 bases of the junction unmatched. The CDR3 protein is CASSTGTAATTEAFF. Here the CDR3 DNA reads TGCGCCAGCAGCACTGGGACAGCAGCGACAACTGAAGCTTTCTTT.

V usage is TRBV7-3 and J usage is TRBJ2-3; TRBD2 agrees at 12 bases. Per the germline V gene, CDR1 is SGHTA and CDR2 is FQGTGA. The CDR3 consists of 16 residues. V lost 5 bases to trimming and J lost 4 bases; unmatched junction nucleotides: 7. The CDR3 loop reads CASSSLAGGPPDTQYF. The CDR3, as DNA: TGTGCCAGCAGCAGCCTAGCGGGGGGGCCCCCAGATACGCAGTATTTT.

This clonotype was counted between two and nine times. The junction does not match germline at one end; this may be a read error. The chain links TRBV7-7 to TRBJ2-5; D might be TRBD1 (6 bases). The DNA end is more similar to TRBJ2-1, so the J call may be wrong. The CDR3 runs to 14 residues. The germline V gene encodes CDR1 SSHAT and CDR2 FNYEAQ (reference sequence). As DNA, the CDR3 is TGTGCTAGCAGCTTAGGCCGGCCAGGGGATGAGCAGTTCTTC. Protein sequence: CASSLGRPGDEQFF.

In this sample, this clonotype turned up a few times. CDR3 region: CASSAFENTEAFF. In DNA, the CDR3 is TGTGCCAGCAGCGCCTTTGAGAACACTGAAGCTTTCTTT. V usage is TRBV7-3 and J usage is TRBJ1-1; no firm D call. CDR1 and CDR2 from the germline V gene are SGHTA and FQGTGA. The CDR3 is 13 residues long. V gave up 5 bases and J gave up 1 base, with 8 bases separating them. Combining the CDR3 with reference TRBV7-3 and TRBJ1-1 gives the whole variable domain GAGVSQTPSNKVTEKGKYVELRCDPISGHTALYWYRQSLGQGPEFLIYFQGTGAADDSGLPNDRFFAVRPEGSVSTLKIQRTERGDSAVYLCASSAFENTEAFFGQGTRLTVV.

This clonotype was seen only a few times. The genes are TRBV28 and TRBJ2-5; D might be TRBD1 (6 bases). The ends were cut back, 3 bases at V and 4 bases at J, with 15 bases in the middle. The germline V gene encodes CDR1 MDHEN and CDR2 SYDVKM. The CDR3 length is 15 residues. CDR3 in DNA: TGTGCCAGCAGTTTCACAATGAGAGGGGGAGAGACCCAGTACTTC. It yields the protein CASSFTMRGGETQYF.

The V and J genes are TRBV7-3 and TRBJ2-2; D is tentatively TRBD1 or TRBD2 (6 bases each). The germline V gene has CDR1 SGHTA and CDR2 FQGTGA. The CDR3 totals 14 residues. Trimming cost V 2 bases and J 5 bases, with 9 bases left between them. DNA of the CDR3: TGTGCCAGCAGCTTAGGGGGGCAAACCGGGGAGCTGTTTTTT. Protein sequence: CASSLGGQTGELFF. The variable domain in full, completed from reference TRBV7-3 and TRBJ2-2, reads GAGVSQTPSNKVTEKGKYVELRCDPISGHTALYWYRQSLGQGPEFLIYFQGTGAADDSGLPNDRFFAVRPEGSVSTLKIQRTERGDSAVYLCASSLGGQTGELFFGEGSRLTVL.

The chain couples TRBV12-5 to TRBJ1-2, with D possibly matching TRBD1 (5 bases). Germline CDR1 LGHNT, CDR2 FRNRAP. Trimming pared 6 bases from V and 0 bases from J, leaving 11 bases between. This CDR3 region has 14 residues. CDR3 in amino acids: CASGHRTSNYGYTF. The CDR3 DNA is TGTGCTAGTGGACACAGGACTTCTAACTATGGCTACACCTTC.

This chain uses TRBV12-3 or TRBV12-4 with TRBJ1-5; D is ambiguous. The CDR3 totals 12 residues. V was clipped by 4 bases and J by 6 bases, with 7 bases between them. The CDR3: CASSWVGQPQHF. The CDR3 region has the DNA TGTGCCAGCAGTTGGGTTGGTCAGCCCCAGCATTTT.

The chain is built from TRBV13 and TRBJ1-1; D uncertain. The CDR3 is 13 amino acids. The ends were cut back, 3 bases at V and 3 bases at J, with 8 bases in the middle. The germline CDR1 and CDR2 sequences are PRHDT and FYEKMQ (reference sequence). The CDR3 region is CASSFNKDTEAFF. CDR3 nucleotides: TGTGCCAGCAGCTTCAATAAGGACACTGAAGCTTTCTTT.